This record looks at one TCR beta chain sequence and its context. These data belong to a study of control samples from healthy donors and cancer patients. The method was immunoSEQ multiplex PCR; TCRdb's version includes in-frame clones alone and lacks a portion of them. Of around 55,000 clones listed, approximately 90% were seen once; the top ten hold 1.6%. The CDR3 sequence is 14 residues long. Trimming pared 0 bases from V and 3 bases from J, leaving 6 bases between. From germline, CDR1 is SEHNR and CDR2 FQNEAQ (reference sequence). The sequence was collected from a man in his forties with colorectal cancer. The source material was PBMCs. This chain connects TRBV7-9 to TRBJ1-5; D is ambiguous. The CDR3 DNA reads TGTGCCAGCAGCTTAGCCCTGACCAATCAGCCCCAGCATTTT. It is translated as CASSLALTNQPQHF.